This entry describes one T cell receptor (beta chain). The antigen it binds to is not known. At one end, the junction sequence differs from germline, possibly due to a read error. This sample was included in a study of tumor and adjacent non-tumor tissue in lung cancer (dated by TCRdb to the late 2010s). For the wider study: The cohort included about a dozen adenocarcinoma, 2 squamous cell carcinoma and 1 small cell lung cancer patients. For each patient, one tumor sample and one normal lung sample were taken, giving about 31 paired specimens that underwent TCRbeta CDR3 sequencing. Bulk TCRbeta repertoires were compared between lung tumor tissue and matched distant non-tumor lung tissue obtained from 15 or so lung cancer patients. In total, sequencing yielded some 130 million productive TCRbeta reads, which works out to an average of approximately 4.1 million reads per sample. Ages among the roughly 15 patients ranged from about 30 to 76 years, there were ten or so men and 5 women, and disease was at TNM stage I to III. The study at large found these results: Significantly higher TCR diversity (inverse Simpson) was observed in tumor tissue than in normal lung tissue (around 450 vs 150, P = 0.0075, Mann-Whitney U test). The top 100 clones made up a significantly larger cumulative share of the repertoire in normal lung than in tumor tissue. With only around 15 patients in the cohort, the authors noted that larger samples and more detailed clinical data are needed. The sequencing platform is not named in the methods, and unique molecular identifiers are not mentioned. Because peripheral blood was not sequenced, the blood TCRbeta repertoires of the lung cancer patients in the study went unexamined. Younger patients had significantly higher TCR diversity, and higher tumor TCR diversity was associated with shorter overall and disease-free survival.

Library method: multiplex PCR. This sample was sequenced with an Illumina HiSeq 2500. Following protocols modified from ARM-PCR, the researchers constructed TCRbeta libraries through three rounds of nested PCR with primers (Table S4). Before sequencing, PCR products in the 200-500 bp range were cut out of the gel and cleaned up using the QIAquick gel extraction kit. The study's own analysis went as follows. Trimmomatic was used to clean the reads, FLASH merged the cleaned reads into complete CDR3 sequences, and MiTCR assigned the sequences to V(D)J germline segments. Clonal diversity was computed as the inverse Simpson's index with VDJtools. In-frame sequences lacking a premature stop codon were counted as productive reads. The public sequencing data were trimmed at Q25 with fastp and processed into clonotypes with MiXCR by TCRdb, which kept only in-frame beta chains. Rows are unified per CDR3 protein, each entry keeping the most common DNA and genes. The V and J calls come from TCRdb's annotation, not from the publication. The sample table holds over 35,000 distinct CDR3 sequences, of which less than 65% were seen once. The ten largest clones capture 45% to 55% of the sample.

RNA was extracted from bulk unsorted tissue and checked for quality with a NanoDrop ND-1000 and an Agilent 2100. The normal lung samples consisted of distant non-tumor tissue collected more than 3 cm from the tumor edge. Newly diagnosed lung cancer patients without prior chemotherapy who had been admitted for thoracic surgery in China between August and November 2014 were enrolled as donors. Anyone who had undergone radiotherapy or chemotherapy before, or who had another cancer at the same time, was left out of the study. Pieces of surgical tissue measuring roughly 1-2 cm3 were kept in RNAlater solution and stored at -80 degrees C until use. Sequences SQVTM (CDR1) and ANQGSEA (CDR2) are obtained from the germline V gene. From the cysteine up to the phenylalanine, the CDR3 has a length of 14 residues. Only the CDR3 region is kept as DNA, spanning 42 bases read in frame from base 1.

The sequence was collected from a man aged 45 to 65 with non-small cell lung cancer. The chain was built from TRBV29-1 and TRBJ2-3, and 12 bases in between align with TRBD1. Input material: distant non-tumor lung tissue. The CDR3 reads as follows: CSATPGTGGTDTVF. In nucleotides, the sequence is TGCAGCGCGACCCCCGGGACAGGGGGCACAGATACAGTATTT.